The TCR beta chain described here comes from a study of patients and donors after allogeneic stem cell transplantation. TCRdb used MiXCR to reprocess the RT-PCR reads, holding one entry per CDR3 protein. The sample contains some 150,000 distinct CDR3 sequences, 30% to 45% of which appear only once. This clonotype was detected a few times. Losses at the gene ends were 0 bases for V and 10 bases for J; bases not matched to a gene: 6. The V gene's germline CDR1 is SGHRS and CDR2 YFSETQ. The CDR3 loop spans 15 amino acids. This receptor was taken from a human donor who was either an allogeneic HSCT recipient or a stem cell or donor lymphocyte infusion donor (not recorded which). It is not recorded whose cells these are; they may come from a transplant donor. The sequenced material came from blood, either unsorted or a sorted T cell fraction (not recorded which). This rearrangement joins TRBV5-1 to TRBJ1-6; TRBD1 matches at 8 bases. Here the CDR3 reads CASSLESGGRSPLHF. CDR3 nucleotides: TGCGCCAGCAGCTTGGAGTCAGGGGGCAGGTCACCCCTCCACTTT.